The 8 T cell receptor beta chains presented below share a single source sample, sequenced in a study of PD-L1 blockade in urothelial cancer (dated by TCRdb to the late 2010s). The time point tag for this specimen amounts to: pretreatment peripheral blood. To prepare the library, the immunoSEQ multiplex PCR assay was applied. What TCRdb holds here is the immuneACCESS table cut down to in-frame rearrangements. Part of the clones is not present; checked against another copy, under half of the missing clones reflect an unresolved V gene, and the others are unexplained. The sample records fewer than 75,000 clones, roughly 90% of which are singletons. Of the sample, approximately 4.5% falls within the top ten clones. Sequencing was performed on PBMCs, taken around atezolizumab (anti-PD-L1) treatment. The receptor source for this set is a man in his sixties or seventies with urothelial cancer.

The chain combines TRBV19 with TRBJ2-5; 12 bases are shared with TRBD2. The germline gives CDR1 LNHDA, CDR2 SQIVND (reference sequence). Germline trimming cut 5 bases from V and 2 bases from J; bases unmatched to any gene: 3. This CDR3 has 15 amino acids. The CDR3 is CASSPGLAGQETQYF. CDR3 nucleotide sequence: TGTGCCAGTAGTCCTGGACTAGCGGGGCAAGAGACCCAGTACTTC. The full variable domain, in which reference TRBV19 and TRBJ2-5 provide the parts outside the CDR3, is DGGITQSPKYLFRKEGQNVTLSCEQNLNHDAMYWYRQDPGQGLRLIYYSQIVNDFQKGDIAEGYSVSREKKESFPLTVTSAQKNPTAFYLCASSPGLAGQETQYFGPGTRLLVL.

This clone came up once. The chain recombines TRBV7-6 with TRBJ2-5, with 7 bases fitting TRBD2. There are 13 residues in the CDR3. Looked up from germline, CDR1 is SGHVS and CDR2 is FNYEAQ. Trimming at V came to 11 bases and at J to 4 bases, leaving 10 bases not matched to a gene. CDR3 nucleotides: TGTGCCTGTGTCCCGGGGGGAGGAGAGACCCAGTACTTC. It translates to CACVPGGGETQYF.

The chain links TRBV5-1 to TRBJ2-2, with D possibly matching TRBD1 (5 bases). Germline CDR1 SGHRS, CDR2 YFSETQ. CDR3 length equals 15 residues. Between the trimmed V and J ends, which lost 4 bases and 4 bases, there was a span of 14 bases. In DNA form, the CDR3 reads TGCGCCAGCAGCGCAGGGATAGTTGCCACCGGGGAGCTGTTTTTT. Its protein product is CASSAGIVATGELFF.

The rearrangement uses TRBV4-2 and TRBJ1-3, with TRBD1 matching over 9 bases. Germline lookup yields CDR1 LGHNA and CDR2 YNFKEQ. The V gene end was trimmed by 4 bases and the J gene end by 2 bases; junction bases not matched to a gene: 3. CDR3 length: 15 residues. The CDR3 is CASSPGTGTGNTIYF. CDR3 nucleotides: TGTGCCAGCAGCCCAGGGACAGGGACTGGAAACACCATATATTTT.

The chain combines TRBV6-1 with TRBJ2-3, with 10 bases aligning to TRBD1. V was pared by 2 bases and J by 6 bases, with 14 bases of the junction left unmatched. Germline V gene sequence: CDR1 MNHNS, CDR2 SASEGT. The CDR3 sequence is 18 residues long. CDR3 protein: CASSEFLPPTGGFDTQYF. Here the CDR3 DNA reads TGTGCCAGCAGTGAATTTTTACCACCGACAGGGGGCTTTGATACGCAGTATTTT.

The chain recombines TRBV7-8 with TRBJ2-2; 7 bases map to TRBD2. V lost 2 bases to trimming and J lost 6 bases; unmatched junction nucleotides: 6. The CDR3 length is 15 residues. Germline V gives CDR1 SGHVS, CDR2 FQNEAQ. For the CDR3, the DNA is TGTGCCAGCAGCTTACAGGCTAGCGGACCCGGGGAGCTGTTTTTT. This gives the protein CASSLQASGPGELFF.

The chain links TRBV19 to TRBJ1-5; TRBD1 is a possible D gene (5 bases). CDR3 size: 15 residues. V lost 5 bases and J 2 bases, leaving 13 bases between the germline ends. Germline V lookup: CDR1 LNHDA, CDR2 SQIVND (reference sequence). The CDR3 DNA reads as TGTGCCAGTAGTCCAAACCCGGGGGGCAATCAGCCCCAGCATTTT. This codes for CASSPNPGGNQPQHF.

The chain employs TRBV7-3 and TRBJ2-3; D uncertain. This CDR3 region has 13 residues. V lost 6 bases and J 0 bases, leaving 7 bases between the germline ends. Germline V gene data show CDR1 as SGHTA and CDR2 as FQGTGA. CDR3: CASRETSTDTQYF. The DNA for the CDR3 is TGTGCCAGCAGAGAGACTAGCACAGATACGCAGTATTTT.